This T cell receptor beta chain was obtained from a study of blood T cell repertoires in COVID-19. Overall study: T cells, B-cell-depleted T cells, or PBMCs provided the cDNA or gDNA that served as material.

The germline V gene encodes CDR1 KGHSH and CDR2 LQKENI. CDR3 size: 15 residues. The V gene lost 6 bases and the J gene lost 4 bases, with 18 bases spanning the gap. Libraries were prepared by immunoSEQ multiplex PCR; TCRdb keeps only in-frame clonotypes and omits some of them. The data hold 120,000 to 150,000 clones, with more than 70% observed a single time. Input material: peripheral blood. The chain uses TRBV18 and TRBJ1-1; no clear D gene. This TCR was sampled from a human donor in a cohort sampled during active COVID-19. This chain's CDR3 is CASSPVREAVTEAFF. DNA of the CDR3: TGTGCCAGCTCGCCAGTCCGGGAGGCGGTCACTGAAGCTTTCTTT.